This T cell receptor (beta chain) is from a study of blood T cells in healthy people across ages. Study-wide results and limits: There were more naive CD4+ cells and higher diversity in long-lived donors than in aged donors. Estimated diversity, derived from one million T cells, was regarded as an underestimate.

A word on this clonotype: Its antigen remains unidentified.

For the second PCR, which ran for 7 to 11 cycles, a sample-barcoded 5' primer and a J-beta primer mix were used. TCRdb re-derived calls from the 5' RACE reads in MiXCR, one entry per CDR3 protein. The sample lists almost 1 million distinct CDR3 sequences; just over 50% were seen once. The sample taken for sequencing was blood. The receptor was isolated from a woman aged 60-75 years in good health.

CDR3 loop: CAISDKAGVSSYEQYF. The CDR3 DNA reads TGTGCCATCAGTGATAAGGCAGGGGTCAGCTCCTACGAGCAGTACTTC. The rearrangement joins TRBV10-3 to TRBJ2-7, with a weak D call TRBD1 (6 bases). The V end was cut by 3 bases, the J end by 0 bases, with 15 bases between. This CDR3 is 16 amino acids long. Germline assignment: CDR1 ENHRY and CDR2 SYGVKD.